These T cell receptor beta chains were read from a single sample in a study of identical twins. Via MiXCR, TCRdb re-called the 5' RACE reads, giving one row per CDR3 protein. Among hundreds of thousands of distinct CDR3 sequences listed, around 9.6% were seen once. The source material was memory (CD45RO+) T cells sorted from blood. The receptors stem from a woman under 30 in good health. CDR3s include the opening cysteine and the closing phenylalanine or tryptophan. Fields, in order: CDR3 length, V gene, J gene, CDR3 protein.

14	TRBV27	TRBJ1-1	CASSPGQGYTEAFF
17	TRBV5-1	TRBJ2-5	CASSPRTSGGSKETQYF
15	TRBV9	TRBJ2-3	CASSVGQSSTDTQYF
13	TRBV12-3/TRBV12-4	TRBJ2-5	CASSLLQGETQYF
10	TRBV7-2	TRBJ2-5	CASSKETQYF
18	TRBV6-1	TRBJ2-2	CASRAPGTSGGASGELFF
15	TRBV20-1	TRBJ1-4	CSASTSETGDEKLFF
14	TRBV3-1	TRBJ1-2	CASSPSDRPGGYTF
18	TRBV4-1	TRBJ1-1	CASSQAVQGSRRGAEAFF
15	TRBV6-2/TRBV6-3	TRBJ2-3	CASISGRATTDTQYF
13	TRBV30	TRBJ1-1	CAWRGHLNTEAFF
12	TRBV2	TRBJ1-5	CASGQGGQPQHF
15	TRBV7-6	TRBJ2-3	CASRLTGGRRDTQYF
15	TRBV18	TRBJ2-7	CASSPATGRDVKQYF
18	TRBV4-3	TRBJ1-3	CASSQADLTRSSGNTIYF
14	TRBV11-3	TRBJ2-3	CASSLDPSTPTQYF
18	TRBV6-2/TRBV6-3	TRBJ2-4	CASSYGEGQGAIGNIQYF
12	TRBV6-2/TRBV6-3	TRBJ2-4	CASSTRAHIQYF
15	TRBV12-3/TRBV12-4	TRBJ2-3	CASSLEASGADTQYF
12	TRBV20-1	TRBJ1-1	CSARETDIEAFF
15	TRBV2	TRBJ2-6	CASSEGRAGANVLTF
11	TRBV2	TRBJ2-7	CASSTTYEQYF
13	TRBV6-1	TRBJ1-4	CASRTGGSEKLFF
14	TRBV6-5	TRBJ2-1	CASSYGGLGNEQFF
16	TRBV12-3/TRBV12-4	TRBJ2-3	CASSLRVGGITDTQYF
17	TRBV7-9	TRBJ2-7	CASSLGLVGEQVYEQYF
12	TRBV9	TRBJ2-3	CASTRSGDTQYF
13	TRBV20-1	TRBJ2-5	CSASRTKQETQYF
14	TRBV20-1	TRBJ2-7	CSAAYSGGPGEQYF
15	TRBV7-3	TRBJ2-1	CASSSTSGGRGEQFF
15	TRBV7-9	TRBJ1-6	CASSAQGGNNSPLHF
15	TRBV5-5	TRBJ2-2	CASSSWSGPHGELFF
14	TRBV5-1	TRBJ2-2	CASSLQVNTGELFF
14	TRBV9	TRBJ1-1	CASSVQSGDTEAFF
17	TRBV4-1	TRBJ2-1	CASSHFGGAPSYNEQFF
16	TRBV3-1	TRBJ2-1	CASSQEQGGDYNEQFF
12	TRBV29-1	TRBJ1-1	CSVVSGNTEAFF
16	TRBV7-8	TRBJ2-5	CASSPSPGQGAVTQYF
13	TRBV29-1	TRBJ1-2	CSVGQGHNYGYTF